The 23 T cell receptor beta chains reported below all come from one sample, sequenced in a study of lymphopenia after photon versus proton radiotherapy. Profiling relied on immunoSEQ multiplex PCR, and the TCRdb table lists in-frame clones only, not all of them. The sample holds 160,000 or so clones, approximately 90% seen once. The specimen comprised peripheral blood, sampled from a patient treated with photon-based radiotherapy. Receptor source: a man aged 50 or older with gastric cancer.

This sequence joins TRBV19 and TRBJ1-1, with D uncertain. Germline V gene sequence: CDR1 LNHDA, CDR2 SQIVND (reference sequence). The CDR3 is 16 residues long. Deletions cut 5 bases from V and 3 bases from J, with 19 bases between. This CDR3 is CASSPQTPERDTEAFF. DNA for the CDR3: TGTGCCAGTAGTCCTCAAACTCCGGAGAGGGACACTGAAGCTTTCTTT.

Here the CDR3 reads CAWNDRAHTEAFF. DNA for the CDR3: TGTGCCTGGAATGACAGGGCCCACACTGAAGCTTTCTTT. The chain couples TRBV30 to TRBJ1-1, with 7 bases that match TRBD1. CDR1 is GTSNPN, CDR2 SVGIG, per germline (reference sequence). The V gene end was trimmed by 4 bases and the J gene end by 3 bases; junction bases not matched to a gene: 5. This CDR3 comprises 13 residues.

This rearrangement joins TRBV7-2 to TRBJ2-2; the match to TRBD1 covers 7 bases. V trimming: 6 bases; J trimming: 3 bases; junction bases outside the gene matches: 4. CDR3 length equals 14 residues. The germline V gene encodes CDR1 SGHTA and CDR2 FQGNSA. CDR3 residues: CASRRQGHTGELFF. The CDR3 DNA follows: TGTGCCAGCAGGAGACAGGGACACACCGGGGAGCTGTTTTTT. The variable domain in full, completed from reference TRBV7-2 and TRBJ2-2, reads GAGVSQSPSNKVTEKGKDVELRCDPISGHTALYWYRQSLGQGLEFLIYFQGNSAPDKSGLPSDRFSAERTGGSVSTLTIQRTQQEDSAVYLCASRRQGHTGELFFGEGSRLTVL.

The V and J genes are TRBV30 and TRBJ2-1; D might be TRBD2 (5 bases). The CDR3 covers 14 residues. Germline V CDR1 and CDR2: GTSNPN, SVGIG (reference sequence). Trimming cost V 7 bases and J 1 base, with 14 bases left between them. CDR3 sequence (DNA): TGTGCCTTCCACGCGAGCGGATCCTACAATGAGCAGTTCTTC. It yields the protein CAFHASGSYNEQFF. Full variable domain (missing parts from reference TRBV30 and TRBJ2-1): SQTIHQWPATLVQPVGSPLSLECTVEGTSNPNLYWYRQAAGRGLQLLFYSVGIGQISSEVPQNLSASRPQDRQFILSSKKLLLSDSGFYLCAFHASGSYNEQFFGPGTRLTVL.

The V call is TRBV7-2, the J call TRBJ2-1, with D maybe TRBD1 (5 bases). The germline V gene has CDR1 SGHTA and CDR2 FQGNSA. This CDR3 has 14 residues. Deletions cut 1 base from V and 5 bases from J, with 9 bases between. CDR3: CASSLEGRNNEQFF. CDR3 DNA sequence: TGTGCCAGCAGCTTAGAGGGGCGGAACAATGAGCAGTTCTTC.

This clone was detected only once. The V call is TRBV29-1, the J call TRBJ2-2; TRBD2 aligns across 8 bases. The CDR3 consists of 13 residues. Losses at the gene ends were 5 bases for V and 4 bases for J; bases not matched to a gene: 3. CDR1 is SQVTM and CDR2 is ANQGSEA in the germline V gene. The CDR3: CSVKRESTGELFF. The CDR3 DNA sequence: TGCAGCGTTAAGCGGGAGAGCACCGGGGAGCTGTTTTTT.

This clone was counted a few times. The rearrangement uses TRBV7-2 and TRBJ1-4, with D uncertain. Germline CDR1 is SGHTA and CDR2 is FQGNSA. The V gene lost 4 bases and the J gene lost 4 bases, with 4 bases spanning the gap. There are 12 residues in the CDR3. This CDR3 is CASSSNNEKLFF. The CDR3 coding sequence is TGTGCCAGCAGCTCCAATAATGAAAAACTGTTTTTT.

The gene calls are TRBV19 and TRBJ1-5; TRBD1 might be the D (6 bases). The CDR3 extends over 14 amino acids. The germline V gene encodes CDR1 LNHDA and CDR2 SQIVND (reference sequence). V lost 5 bases and J lost 5, with 13 bases in between. The CDR3 DNA sequence: TGTGCCAGTAGTTTCCGACAGGCTGATCAGCCCCAGCATTTT. Its translation is CASSFRQADQPQHF.

This sequence joins TRBV12-5 and TRBJ2-1; tentatively, D is TRBD1 (5 bases). The CDR3 spans 11 residues. Germline CDR1 LGHNT, CDR2 FRNRAP. Deletions cut 6 bases from V and 12 bases from J, with 12 bases between. The CDR3, as DNA: TGTGCTAGTGGGTCAACAGGCGGGCAGTTCTTC. Protein sequence: CASGSTGGQFF.

The chain employs TRBV7-2 and TRBJ2-2, with 8 bases aligning to TRBD1. Looked up from germline, CDR1 is SGHTA and CDR2 is FQGNSA. The J segment lost 3 bases and the V segment lost 6 bases, leaving 15 bases of the junction unmatched. There are 18 residues in the CDR3. CDR3 nucleotide sequence: TGTGCCAGCAGTCTAAGGGTCGGTAGGACAGGGTACACCGGGGAGCTGTTTTTT. This codes for CASSLRVGRTGYTGELFF.

This clone is a singleton in its sample. The J gene is TRBJ2-2, the V gene TRBV2; 7 nucleotides align to TRBD1. Germline V gene sequence: CDR1 SNHLY, CDR2 FYNNEI. The junction had 8 bases not matched to a gene; V was cut back by 7 bases and J by 6 bases. This CDR3 contains 14 residues. The CDR3 is CASNKGQSPGELFF. For the CDR3, the DNA is TGTGCCAGCAATAAGGGACAGTCCCCCGGGGAGCTGTTTTTT.

This chain connects TRBV7-2 to TRBJ1-4; no clear D. V lost 4 bases and J 3 bases, leaving 12 bases between the germline ends. Germline values: CDR1 SGHTA, CDR2 FQGNSA. CDR3 length: 15 residues. The CDR3 is CASSSGLGSNEKLFF. CDR3 sequence (DNA): TGTGCCAGCAGCTCGGGCCTGGGGTCTAATGAAAAACTGTTTTTT.

The chain joins TRBV5-4 to TRBJ2-5; D gene unclear. Germline lookup yields CDR1 SGHNT and CDR2 YYREEE (reference sequence). The CDR3 extends over 14 amino acids. The V end lost 4 bases, the J end lost 4 bases, and 14 bases lay between the germline ends. This CDR3 is CASSRPDSPETQYF. In nucleotides, the CDR3 is TGTGCCAGCAGCCGACCCGACTCCCCAGAGACCCAGTACTTC.

The gene calls are TRBV9 and TRBJ1-2, with TRBD1 identical over 7 bases. This CDR3 is 13 amino acids long. V lost 4 bases and J lost 2; bases outside the gene matches: 2. The germline V gene encodes CDR1 SGDLS and CDR2 YYNGEE. In DNA form, the CDR3 reads TGTGCCAGCAGCCTGGGACAGAACTATGGCTACACCTTC. It encodes CASSLGQNYGYTF. Full variable domain (outside the CDR3, taken from reference TRBV9 and TRBJ1-2): DSGVTQTPKHLITATGQRVTLRCSPRSGDLSVYWYQQSLDQGLQFLIQYYNGEERAKGNILERFSAQQFPDLHSELNLSSLELGDSALYFCASSLGQNYGYTFGSGTRLTVV.

This rearrangement joins TRBV4-1 to TRBJ2-2; D gene unclear. The CDR3 has 16 residues. The germline CDR1 and CDR2 sequences are MGHRA and YSYEKL. V dropped 1 base and J dropped 7 bases, with 16 bases sitting between them. CDR3 residues: CASSQVVMASNGELFF. The CDR3 region has the DNA TGCGCCAGCAGCCAAGTGGTTATGGCGTCCAACGGGGAGCTGTTTTTT.

V gene TRBV6-1 combines with J gene TRBJ1-3; no firm D call. Germline assignment: CDR1 MNHNS and CDR2 SASEGT. The V end was cut by 2 bases, the J end by 4 bases, with 6 bases between. The CDR3 extends over 13 amino acids. The CDR3 spells CASSELKGNTIYF. The CDR3 nucleotides are TGTGCCAGCAGTGAATTAAAGGGAAACACCATATATTTT.

The J gene is TRBJ1-2, the V gene TRBV5-1; the D is unclear. The CDR3 extends over 13 amino acids. The germline gives CDR1 SGHRS, CDR2 YFSETQ. Trimming left V 0 bases short and J 8 bases short, with 11 bases between. For the CDR3, the DNA is TGCGCCAGCAGCTTGGGAGGGCACGGGGGCTACACCTTC. Its protein is CASSLGGHGGYTF.

The genes are TRBV6-6 and TRBJ2-7, with D hard to call. This CDR3 is 13 amino acids long. The germline gives CDR1 MNHNY, CDR2 SVGAGI (reference sequence). V was pared by 6 bases and J by 4 bases, with 13 bases between. This CDR3 reads CASSYTLEYEQYF. Here the CDR3 DNA reads TGTGCCAGCAGCTACACCCTGGAATACGAGCAGTACTTC.

This chain links TRBV18 with TRBJ2-7; 8 bases fit TRBD2. This CDR3 spans 16 amino acids. Germline CDR1 KGHSH, CDR2 LQKENI. V was pared by 5 bases and J by 0 bases, with 9 bases of the junction left unmatched. CDR3 amino acids: CASSTGSGGSSYEQYF. The CDR3, as DNA: TGTGCCAGCTCAACGGGAAGCGGGGGAAGCTCCTACGAGCAGTACTTC. The full variable domain, completed using reference TRBV18 and TRBJ2-7, is NAGVMQNPRHLVRRRGQEARLRCSPMKGHSHVYWYRQLPEEGLKFMVYLQKENIIDESGMPKERFSAEFPKEGPSILRIQQVVRGDSAAYFCASSTGSGGSSYEQYFGPGTRLTVT.

The chain joins TRBV9 to TRBJ2-7, with 9 bases matching TRBD1. This CDR3 region has 16 residues. Germline lookup yields CDR1 SGDLS and CDR2 YYNGEE. Trimming at V came to 0 bases and at J to 5 bases, leaving 9 bases not matched to a gene. The CDR3 loop reads CASSVGVGTGFDEQYF. The DNA for the CDR3 is TGTGCCAGCAGCGTAGGGGTAGGGACAGGGTTTGACGAGCAGTACTTC.

The chain recombines TRBV11-3 with TRBJ2-7, with a possible D match to TRBD1 (6 bases). Between the trimmed V and J ends, which lost 5 bases and 2 bases, there was a span of 13 bases. From germline, CDR1 is SGHNT and CDR2 YENEEA. This CDR3 spans 14 amino acids. CDR3 sequence reads: CASSRTGFTYEQYF. CDR3 coding DNA: TGTGCCAGCAGCCGTACAGGGTTCACCTACGAGCAGTACTTC. The complete variable domain, with remaining parts taken from reference TRBV11-3 and TRBJ2-7, reads EAGVVQSPRYKIIEKKQPVAFWCNPISGHNTLYWYLQNLGQGPELLIRYENEEAVDDSQLPKDRFSAERLKGVDSTLKIQPAELGDSAVYLCASSRTGFTYEQYFGPGTRLTVT.

V usage is TRBV30 and J usage is TRBJ1-3; 7 positions match TRBD1. Trimming took 5 bases from V and 3 from J; bases not matched to a gene: 7. The CDR3 contains 14 residues. Germline assignment: CDR1 GTSNPN and CDR2 SVGIG (reference sequence). The CDR3 loop is CAWSRTGGGNTIYF. CDR3 in DNA: TGTGCCTGGTCACGGACAGGAGGTGGAAACACCATATATTTT.

This chain links TRBV29-1 with TRBJ1-3; a weak D match, TRBD1 (5 bases). CDR1 and CDR2 from the germline V gene are SQVTM and ANQGSEA. Trimming shortened V by 6 bases and J by 3 bases, and 12 bases separated the two germline ends. The CDR3 has 13 residues. CDR3 sequence reads: CSVSPGSGNTIYF. DNA of the CDR3: TGCAGCGTCTCGCCAGGGAGTGGAAACACCATATATTTT.